Following are 18 T cell receptor beta chains from one sample sequenced in a study of T cell repertoires in cytomegalovirus infection. These receptors' antigens are unknown. TCRdb independently ran MiXCR on the reads; one entry per CDR3 protein. The table has roughly 220,000 distinct CDR3 sequences, 30% to 45% seen once. Sample: CD8+ T cells from cultured PBMCs, taken from culture after CMV antigen stimulation. The source of these receptors is a human donor in good health (CMV status not recorded). Some clones in this sample may be carry-over from other donors' samples.

This clonotype occurred a few times. The chain has TRBV7-3 and TRBJ2-3; D is perhaps TRBD1 (6 bases). CDR1 SGHTA and CDR2 FQGTGA come from the germline V gene. V gave up 5 bases and J gave up 3 bases, with 9 bases separating them. The CDR3 length is 13 residues. The CDR3 DNA is TGTGCCAGCAGCCGAACAGGGACAGATACGCAGTATTTT. This sequence encodes CASSRTGTDTQYF.

This clonotype was seen more than once but under ten times. Germline is not matched at one junction end, which may reflect a read error. The V and J genes are TRBV7-7 and TRBJ2-7; 7 nucleotides agree with TRBD2. This CDR3 has 14 amino acids. Germline CDR1 SSHAT, CDR2 FNYEAQ (reference sequence). The CDR3 sequence: CASSFRLARYEQYF. The CDR3 bases are TGTGCTAGCAGCTTCCGACTAGCTAGATACGAGCAGTACTTC. The whole variable domain, remainder taken from reference TRBV7-7 and TRBJ2-7, is GAGVSQSPRYKVTKRGQDVTLRCDPISSHATLYWYQQALGQGPEFLTYFNYEAQPDKSGLPSDRFSAERPEGSISTLTIQRTEQRDSAMYRCASSFRLARYEQYFGPGTRLTVT.

The table lists this clonotype with a few counts. The V and J genes are TRBV7-9 and TRBJ2-1; 9 positions agree with TRBD1. V lost 8 bases, J lost 6 bases, and 17 bases stayed unmatched. The CDR3 is made up of 17 amino acids. CDR1 is SEHNR, CDR2 FQNEAQ, per germline (reference sequence). CDR3 DNA: TGTGCCAGCTCGTCGAAAATAGAGACAGGGGGACCCAATGAGCAGTTCTTC. Translated, it gives CASSSKIETGGPNEQFF.

J is TRBJ2-1 and V is TRBV5-1; tentatively, D is TRBD1 (6 bases). V was cut by 1 base and J by 5 bases, with 13 bases left in between. The length of the CDR3 is 15 residues. From germline, CDR1 is SGHRS and CDR2 YFSETQ. Here the CDR3 reads CASSLWQGSHNEQFF. The CDR3 DNA is TGCGCCAGCAGCTTGTGGCAGGGGAGCCACAATGAGCAGTTCTTC.

This clonotype was detected many times. This sequence joins TRBV11-2 and TRBJ1-5; D call uncertain. From germline, CDR1 is SGHAT and CDR2 FQNNGV. The V gene lost 1 base and the J gene lost 0 bases, with 7 bases spanning the gap. CDR3 length equals 15 residues. The CDR3: CASSLGVSSNQPQHF. CDR3 nucleotide sequence: TGTGCCAGCAGCTTAGGGGTTTCTAGCAATCAGCCCCAGCATTTT.

Details on this clonotype: A much larger clone differs by one base, so this may be a read error. The CDR3 here is CASSLKVAGKPYEQHF. In nucleotides, the CDR3 is TGTGCCAGCAGCTTAAAGGTAGCGGGAAAGCCCTACGAGCAGCACTTC. The genes are TRBV7-3 and TRBJ2-7; TRBD2 matches 8 bases. CDR1 SGHTA and CDR2 FQGTGA come from the germline V gene. The CDR3 has 16 amino acids.

This clonotype was observed at least ten times. This sequence joins TRBV7-6 and TRBJ1-1; the match to TRBD1 covers 7 bases. In germline, CDR1 is SGHVS, CDR2 FNYEAQ. The CDR3 is 15 residues long. V was clipped by 1 base and J by 4 bases; unmatched bases: 6. Here the CDR3 reads CASSLGQGGPTEAFF. The CDR3, as DNA: TGTGCCAGCAGCTTAGGACAGGGAGGCCCCACTGAAGCTTTCTTT. Complete variable domain (other parts from reference TRBV7-6 and TRBJ1-1): GAGVSQSPRYKVTKRGQDVALRCDPISGHVSLYWYRQALGQGPEFLTYFNYEAQQDKSGLPNDRFSAERPEGSISTLTIQRTEQRDSAMYRCASSLGQGGPTEAFFGQGTRLTVV.

This sequence joins TRBV7-2 and TRBJ2-3; the D gene is possibly TRBD2 (5 bases). V was trimmed by 0 bases and J by 6 bases, leaving 10 bases between them. CDR3 length equals 14 residues. Germline V gene lookup returns CDR1 SGHTA and CDR2 FQGNSA. CDR3 sequence (DNA): TGTGCCAGCAGCTTAGCCCCCGGAGGCGATACGCAGTATTTT. It yields the protein CASSLAPGGDTQYF.

This clonotype was counted a few times. The genes are TRBV20-1 and TRBJ2-5; 10 bases agree with TRBD2. After removal of 1 base from V and 5 bases from J, the junction contained 7 bases not matched to a gene. This CDR3 is built from 15 residues. The germline gives CDR1 DFQATT, CDR2 SNEGSKA (reference sequence). The CDR3 here is CSARVLAGVGETQYF. In nucleotides, the CDR3 is TGCAGTGCTAGAGTCCTAGCGGGGGTGGGGGAGACCCAGTACTTC.

A single count supports this clonotype. The rearrangement uses TRBV6-5 and TRBJ2-7; D might be TRBD1 (5 bases). V lost 6 bases to trimming and J lost 6 bases, with 15 bases between them. This CDR3 has 13 amino acids. CDR1 and CDR2 from the germline V gene are MNHEY and SVGAGI. The CDR3 nucleotides read TGTGCCAGCAGGCCCCAGGGTTACTCCGAGCAGTACTTC. Translating gives CASRPQGYSEQYF.

The chain has TRBV27 and TRBJ1-2; D is uncertain. Germline V CDR1 and CDR2: MNHEY, SMNVEV (reference sequence). This CDR3 region has 14 residues. The V end lost 2 bases, the J end lost 0 bases, and 7 bases lay between the germline ends. CDR3 DNA sequence: TGTGCCAGCAGTTTACTGGGATCTAACTATGGCTACACCTTC. This gives the protein CASSLLGSNYGYTF.

This clonotype was seen only a few times. The rearrangement uses TRBV7-8 and TRBJ1-1; D perhaps matches TRBD1 (6 bases). This CDR3 has 12 amino acids. Germline CDR1 and CDR2: SGHVS and FQNEAQ. Trimming pared 5 bases from V and 9 bases from J, leaving 13 bases between. CDR3 protein: CASSPQGTQAFF. The DNA for the CDR3 is TGTGCCAGCAGCCCCCAAGGGACACAAGCTTTCTTT.

Concerning this clonotype itself: The junction shows a germline mismatch at one end, possibly a read error. V usage is TRBV15 and J usage is TRBJ2-5; D is possibly TRBD1 (5 bases). This CDR3 has 13 residues. From germline, CDR1 is LNHNV and CDR2 YYDKDF (reference sequence). CDR3 DNA: TGTGCCACCAGGGACATGATCCAAGAGACCAAGTACTTC. Translation gives CATRDMIQETKYF. Looking up the rest from reference TRBV15 and TRBJ2-5 gives the full variable domain: DAMVIQNPRYQVTQFGKPVTLSCSQTLNHNVMYWYQQKSSQAPKLLFHYYDKDFNNEADTPDNFQSRRPNTSFCFLDIRSPGLGDTAMYLCATRDMIQETKYFGPGTRLLVL.

This clonotype was found a few times. The chain links TRBV12-5 to TRBJ1-5; D is uncertain. This CDR3 contains 15 residues. Trimming left V 5 bases short and J 2 bases short, with 13 bases between. Germline V gene data show CDR1 as LGHNT and CDR2 as FRNRAP. CDR3 residues: CASGPTGSRNQPQHF. The CDR3 nucleotides are TGTGCTAGTGGTCCAACGGGGTCGCGCAATCAGCCCCAGCATTTT. The variable domain in full, completed from reference TRBV12-5 and TRBJ1-5, reads DARVTQTPRHKVTEMGQEVTMRCQPILGHNTVFWYRQTMMQGLELLAYFRNRAPLDDSGMPKDRFSAEMPDATLATLKIQPSEPRDSAVYFCASGPTGSRNQPQHFGDGTRLSIL.

This clonotype was recorded a few times. The chain employs TRBV6-1 and TRBJ2-7, with 8 bases fitting TRBD2. Germline assignment: CDR1 MNHNS and CDR2 SASEGT. The CDR3 contains 16 residues. J lost 1 base, V lost 1 base, and 6 bases had no gene match. CDR3 in DNA: TGTGCCAGCAGTGAAGTAACTAGCGGAAGGTCCTACGAGCAGTACTTC. Translating it yields CASSEVTSGRSYEQYF.

This clonotype was seen repeatedly, ten times or more. The genes are TRBV7-8 and TRBJ2-5; 8 bases line up with TRBD2. The CDR3 spans 14 residues. Germline trimming cut 4 bases from V and 4 bases from J; bases unmatched to any gene: 5. Germline-derived CDR1 and CDR2 are SGHVS and FQNEAQ. In DNA form, the CDR3 reads TGTGCCAGCAGCTCCGGGGGGGCGTCAGAGACCCAGTACTTC. Translated: CASSSGGASETQYF.

This clonotype has just a few counts. The chain employs TRBV27 and TRBJ1-5; a weak D match, TRBD1 (6 bases). Germline CDR1 MNHEY, CDR2 SMNVEV (reference sequence). The CDR3 contains 14 residues. V lost 3 bases, J lost 5 bases, and 11 bases lay in between. CDR3 residues: CASSFQGYHQPQHF. The CDR3 DNA reads as TGTGCCAGCAGTTTTCAGGGGTATCATCAGCCCCAGCATTTT.

Comment on this clonotype: The junction and the germline gene differ at one end; a read error may be behind it. CDR3: CASSPRGVSGNTIDF. The CDR3 nucleotides are TGTGCCAGCAGCCCCCGCGGGGTTTCTGGAAACACCATAGATTTT. V is TRBV12-3 or TRBV12-4 and J is TRBJ1-3, with D hard to call. This CDR3 has 15 amino acids.